The 3 T cell receptor beta chains below all came from one sample that was sequenced in a study of T cells after somatic rescue of genetic block. Repertoires were generated with immunoSEQ multiplex PCR, while TCRdb's copy carries only in-frame clones and drops some. The repertoire has 12,000 or so clones, 73% of them found once; the top ten carry 15% to 20%. Sequencing input: peripheral blood mononuclear cells (PBMCs). The receptors come from a boy aged 5-17 years.

This chain links TRBV2 with TRBJ1-1, with D perhaps matching TRBD1 (5 bases). The CDR3 loop spans 14 amino acids. V gave up 8 bases and J gave up 5 bases, with 18 bases separating them. CDR1 and CDR2 (germline): SNHLY, FYNNEI. The CDR3: CASRSTGRGTEAFF. CDR3 nucleotides: TGTGCCAGCCGTAGTACGGGGCGAGGGACTGAAGCTTTCTTT.

The rearrangement uses TRBV25-1 and TRBJ2-2; D may be TRBD2 (5 bases). The germline gives CDR1 MGHDK, CDR2 SYGVNS. Trimming took off 2 bases at V and 4 bases at J, with 11 bases between the two ends. This CDR3 comprises 15 residues. DNA of the CDR3: TGTGCCAGCAGTGAACCAGGACGGGGCACCGGGGAGCTGTTTTTT. This gives the protein CASSEPGRGTGELFF.

Sample share makes this clone medium-sized (0.01 to 0.1%). The chain couples TRBV6-1 to TRBJ2-2; D ambiguous. This CDR3 is built from 15 residues. From germline, CDR1 is MNHNS and CDR2 SASEGT. Trimming removed 2 bases at V and 1 base at J, with 8 bases between. The CDR3 coding sequence is TGTGCCAGCAGTGAATCCGTTCTGAACACCGGGGAGCTGTTTTTT. Translation: CASSESVLNTGELFF.